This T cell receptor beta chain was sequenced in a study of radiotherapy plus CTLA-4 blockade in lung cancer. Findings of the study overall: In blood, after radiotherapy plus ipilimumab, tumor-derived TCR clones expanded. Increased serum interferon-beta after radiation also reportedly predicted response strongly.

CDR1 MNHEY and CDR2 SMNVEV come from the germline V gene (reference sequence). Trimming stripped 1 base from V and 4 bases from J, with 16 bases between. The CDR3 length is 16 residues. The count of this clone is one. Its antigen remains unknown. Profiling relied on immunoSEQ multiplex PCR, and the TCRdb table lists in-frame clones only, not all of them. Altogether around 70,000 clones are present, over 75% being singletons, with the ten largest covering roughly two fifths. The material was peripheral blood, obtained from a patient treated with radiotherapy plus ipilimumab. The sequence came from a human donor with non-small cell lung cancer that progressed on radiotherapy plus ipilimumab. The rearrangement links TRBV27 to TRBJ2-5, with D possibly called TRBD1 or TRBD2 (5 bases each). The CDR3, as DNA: TGTGCCAGCAGTTTATTCCCCGGGGCGCTACTAGAGACCCAGTACTTC. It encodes CASSLFPGALLETQYF.